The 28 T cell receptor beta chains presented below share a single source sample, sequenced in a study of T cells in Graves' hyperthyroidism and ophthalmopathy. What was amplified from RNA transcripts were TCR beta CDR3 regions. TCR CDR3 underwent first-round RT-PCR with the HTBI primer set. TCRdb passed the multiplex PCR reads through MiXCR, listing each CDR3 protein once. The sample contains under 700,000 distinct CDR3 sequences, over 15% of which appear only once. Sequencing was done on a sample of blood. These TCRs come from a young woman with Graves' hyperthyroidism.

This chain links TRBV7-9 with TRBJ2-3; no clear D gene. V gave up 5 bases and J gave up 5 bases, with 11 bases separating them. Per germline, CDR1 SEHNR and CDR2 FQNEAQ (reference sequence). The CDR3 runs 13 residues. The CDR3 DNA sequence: TGTGCCAGCAGCCCCCTACCGGGAGATACGCAGTATTTT. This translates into CASSPLPGDTQYF.

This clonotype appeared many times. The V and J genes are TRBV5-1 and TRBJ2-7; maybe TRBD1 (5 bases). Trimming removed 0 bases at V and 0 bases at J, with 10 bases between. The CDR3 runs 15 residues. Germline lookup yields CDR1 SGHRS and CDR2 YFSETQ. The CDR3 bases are TGCGCCAGCAGCTTGGCCGACAGAGCCTCCTACGAGCAGTACTTC. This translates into CASSLADRASYEQYF.

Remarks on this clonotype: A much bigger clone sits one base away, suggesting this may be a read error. The CDR3, as DNA: TGTGCCAGCAACTCCCTTGGGACAGGGGGTCTAAACGAGCAGTACTTC. This gives the protein CASNSLGTGGLNEQYF. The chain joins TRBV7-9 to TRBJ2-7; 11 positions match TRBD1. Losses at the gene ends were 7 bases for V and 5 bases for J; bases not matched to a gene: 13. There are 16 residues in the CDR3. CDR1 and CDR2 from the germline V gene are SEHNR and FQNEAQ (reference sequence).

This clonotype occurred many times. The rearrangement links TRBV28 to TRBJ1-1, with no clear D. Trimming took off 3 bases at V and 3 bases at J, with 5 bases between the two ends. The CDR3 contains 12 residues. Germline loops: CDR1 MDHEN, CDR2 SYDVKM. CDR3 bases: TGTGCCAGCAGTTTTGCGGACACTGAAGCTTTCTTT. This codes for CASSFADTEAFF.

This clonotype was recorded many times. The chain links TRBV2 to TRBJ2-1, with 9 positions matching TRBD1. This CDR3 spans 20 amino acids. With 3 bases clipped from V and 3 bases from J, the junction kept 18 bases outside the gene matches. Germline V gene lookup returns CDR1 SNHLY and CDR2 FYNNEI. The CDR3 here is CASSESSGTGFGGFYNEQFF. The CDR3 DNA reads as TGTGCCAGCAGTGAGTCTTCCGGGACAGGGTTCGGAGGTTTCTACAATGAGCAGTTCTTC.

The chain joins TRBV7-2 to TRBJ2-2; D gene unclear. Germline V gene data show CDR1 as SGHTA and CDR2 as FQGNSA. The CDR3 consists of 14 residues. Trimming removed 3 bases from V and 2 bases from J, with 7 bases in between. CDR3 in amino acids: CASSFSSNTGELFF. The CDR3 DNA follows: TGTGCCAGCAGCTTTTCCAGCAACACCGGGGAGCTGTTTTTT.

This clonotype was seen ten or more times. The CDR3 region is CASLSDMNTEAFF. CDR3 nucleotides: TGCGCCAGCCTCTCGGACATGAACACTGAAGCTTTCTTT. This sequence joins TRBV5-1 and TRBJ1-1; D may be TRBD1 (5 bases). This CDR3 spans 13 amino acids. Per the germline V gene, CDR1 is SGHRS and CDR2 is YFSETQ. Trimming pared 7 bases from V and 0 bases from J, leaving 10 bases between.

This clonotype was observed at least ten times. CDR3 protein: CAWSVEIWRDTEAFF. The CDR3 DNA sequence: TGTGCCTGGAGTGTAGAGATTTGGAGAGACACTGAAGCTTTCTTT. The chain joins TRBV30 to TRBJ1-1; D call uncertain. Germline-derived CDR1 and CDR2 are GTSNPN and SVGIG (reference sequence). The CDR3 consists of 15 residues. With 0 bases removed from V and 3 bases from J, the gap between germline ends came to 14 bases.

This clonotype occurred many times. As DNA, the CDR3 is TGTGCCAGCAGCTCACAGGCACAGGGTTTGAACGAGCAGTACTTC. This codes for CASSSQAQGLNEQYF. The rearrangement joins TRBV11-1 to TRBJ2-7, with D possibly TRBD1 on 6 matching bases. V shed 4 bases and J shed 5 bases, with 18 bases lying between them. The CDR3 runs 15 residues. From germline, CDR1 is SGHAT and CDR2 FQDESV (reference sequence). Complete variable domain (other parts from reference TRBV11-1 and TRBJ2-7): EAEVAQSPRYKITEKSQAVAFWCDPISGHATLYWYRQILGQGPELLVQFQDESVVDDSQLPKDRFSAERLKGVDSTLKIQPAELGDSAMYLCASSSQAQGLNEQYFGPGTRLTVT.

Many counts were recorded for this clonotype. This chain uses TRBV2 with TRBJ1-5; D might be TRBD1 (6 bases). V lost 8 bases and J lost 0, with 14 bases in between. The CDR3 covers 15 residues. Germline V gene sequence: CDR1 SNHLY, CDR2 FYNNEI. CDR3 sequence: CASAGGRYSNQPQHF. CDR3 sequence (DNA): TGTGCCAGCGCCGGGGGCCGCTATAGCAATCAGCCCCAGCATTTT.

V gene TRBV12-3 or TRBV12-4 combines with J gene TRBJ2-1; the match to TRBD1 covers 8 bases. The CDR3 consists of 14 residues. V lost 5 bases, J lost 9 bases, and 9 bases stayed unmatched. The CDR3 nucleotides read TGTGCCAGCAGTACCCAGGGGGCGTTGGGTGAGCAGTTCTTC. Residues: CASSTQGALGEQFF.

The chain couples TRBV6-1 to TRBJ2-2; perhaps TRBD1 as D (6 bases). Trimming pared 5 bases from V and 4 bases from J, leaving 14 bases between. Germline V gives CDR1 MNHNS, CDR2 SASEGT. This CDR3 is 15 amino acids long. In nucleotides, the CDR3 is TGTGCCAGCAGTTTTGTGTCACAGGGCACCGGGGAGCTGTTTTTT. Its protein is CASSFVSQGTGELFF.

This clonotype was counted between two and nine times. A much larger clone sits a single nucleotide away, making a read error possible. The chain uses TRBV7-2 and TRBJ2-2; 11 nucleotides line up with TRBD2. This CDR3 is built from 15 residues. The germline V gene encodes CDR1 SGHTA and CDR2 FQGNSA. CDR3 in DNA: TGTGCCAGCAGCTCGACTAGCGGGAACACCGGGGGGCTGTTTTTT. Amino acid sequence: CASSSTSGNTGGLFF.

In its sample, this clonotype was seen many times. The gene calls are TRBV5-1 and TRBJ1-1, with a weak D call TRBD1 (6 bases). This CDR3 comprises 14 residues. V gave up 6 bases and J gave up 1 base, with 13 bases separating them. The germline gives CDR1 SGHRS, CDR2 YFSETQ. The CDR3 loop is CASTEGTQNTEAFF. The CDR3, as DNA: TGCGCCAGCACCGAAGGGACACAGAACACTGAAGCTTTCTTT.

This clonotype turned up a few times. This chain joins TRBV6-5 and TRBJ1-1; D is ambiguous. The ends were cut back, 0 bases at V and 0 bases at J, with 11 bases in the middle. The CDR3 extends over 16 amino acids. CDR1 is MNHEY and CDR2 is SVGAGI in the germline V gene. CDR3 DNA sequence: TGTGCCAGCAGTTACTCGCCGGCCTCCTTGAACACTGAAGCTTTCTTT. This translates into CASSYSPASLNTEAFF.

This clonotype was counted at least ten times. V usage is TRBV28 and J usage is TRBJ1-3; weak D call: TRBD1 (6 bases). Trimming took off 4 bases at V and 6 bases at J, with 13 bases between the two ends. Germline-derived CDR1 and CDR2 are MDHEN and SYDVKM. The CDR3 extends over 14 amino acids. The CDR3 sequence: CASSSDRPENTIYF. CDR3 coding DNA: TGTGCCAGCAGTTCCGACAGGCCCGAAAACACCATATATTTT. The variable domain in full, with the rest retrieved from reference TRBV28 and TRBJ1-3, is DVKVTQSSRYLVKRTGEKVFLECVQDMDHENMFWYRQDPGLGLRLIYFSYDVKMKEKGDIPEGYSVSREKKERFSLILESASTNQTSMYLCASSSDRPENTIYFGEGSWLTVV.

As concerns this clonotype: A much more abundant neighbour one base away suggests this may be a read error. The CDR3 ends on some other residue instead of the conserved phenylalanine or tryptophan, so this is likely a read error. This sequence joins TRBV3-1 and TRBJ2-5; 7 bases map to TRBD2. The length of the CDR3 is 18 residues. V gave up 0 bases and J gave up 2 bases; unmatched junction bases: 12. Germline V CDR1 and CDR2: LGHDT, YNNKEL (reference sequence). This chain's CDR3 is CASSQDGVVAGLQETQYL. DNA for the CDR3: TGTGCCAGCAGCCAAGACGGGGTAGTAGCGGGTTTACAAGAGACCCAGTACCTC.

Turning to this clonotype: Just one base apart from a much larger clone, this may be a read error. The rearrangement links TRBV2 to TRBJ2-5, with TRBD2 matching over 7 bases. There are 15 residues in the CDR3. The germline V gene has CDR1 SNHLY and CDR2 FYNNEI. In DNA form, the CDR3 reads TGTGCCAGCAGTGAAGGCGGGGGAGCGGCAGAGTCCCAGTACTTC. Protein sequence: CASSEGGGAAESQYF.

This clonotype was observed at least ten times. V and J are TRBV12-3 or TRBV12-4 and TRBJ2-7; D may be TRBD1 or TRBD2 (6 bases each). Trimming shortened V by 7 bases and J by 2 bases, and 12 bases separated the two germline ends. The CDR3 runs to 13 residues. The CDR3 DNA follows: TGTGCCAGCAATGGCGGGACAACCTACGAGCAGTACTTC. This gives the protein CASNGGTTYEQYF.

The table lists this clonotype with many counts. In DNA form, the CDR3 reads TGCAGTGCAGGGGGAGGGAGGGATGAGCAGTTCTTC. It codes for CSAGGGRDEQFF. The chain employs TRBV20-1 and TRBJ2-1; the D gene is possibly TRBD2 (7 bases). CDR1 is DFQATT, CDR2 SNEGSKA, per germline (reference sequence). The CDR3 length is 12 residues. V was shortened by 6 bases and J by 8 bases, with 14 bases between the two germline ends.

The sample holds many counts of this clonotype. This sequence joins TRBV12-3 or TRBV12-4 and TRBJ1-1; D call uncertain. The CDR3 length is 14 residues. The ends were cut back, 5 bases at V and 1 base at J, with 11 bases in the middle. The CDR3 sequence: CASSPKTGNTEAFF. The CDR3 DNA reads TGTGCCAGCAGTCCCAAGACGGGGAACACTGAAGCTTTCTTT.

CDR3: CASSYQQNTEAFF. CDR3 in DNA: TGTGCCAGCAGTTACCAACAGAACACTGAAGCTTTCTTT. V usage is TRBV6-5 and J usage is TRBJ1-1; D gene ambiguous. Trimming left V 2 bases short and J 1 base short, with 5 bases between. There are 13 residues in the CDR3. Germline values: CDR1 MNHEY, CDR2 SVGAGI.

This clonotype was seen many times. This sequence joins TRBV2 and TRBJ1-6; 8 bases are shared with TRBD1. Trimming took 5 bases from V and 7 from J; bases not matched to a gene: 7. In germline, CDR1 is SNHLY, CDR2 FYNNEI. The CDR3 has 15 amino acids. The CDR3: CASSPHGQGNSPLHF. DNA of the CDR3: TGTGCCAGCAGTCCTCACGGACAGGGAAATTCACCCCTCCACTTT. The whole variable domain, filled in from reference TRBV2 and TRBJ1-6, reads EPEVTQTPSHQVTQMGQEVILRCVPISNHLYFYWYRQILGQKVEFLVSFYNNEISEKSEIFDDQFSVERPDGSNFTLKIRSTKLEDSAMYFCASSPHGQGNSPLHFGNGTRLTVT.

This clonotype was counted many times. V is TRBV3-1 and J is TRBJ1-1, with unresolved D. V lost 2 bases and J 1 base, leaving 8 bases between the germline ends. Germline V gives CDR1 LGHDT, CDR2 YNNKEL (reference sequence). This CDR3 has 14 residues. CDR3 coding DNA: TGTGCCAGCAGCCAACTGGAGGGGAACACTGAAGCTTTCTTT. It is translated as CASSQLEGNTEAFF.

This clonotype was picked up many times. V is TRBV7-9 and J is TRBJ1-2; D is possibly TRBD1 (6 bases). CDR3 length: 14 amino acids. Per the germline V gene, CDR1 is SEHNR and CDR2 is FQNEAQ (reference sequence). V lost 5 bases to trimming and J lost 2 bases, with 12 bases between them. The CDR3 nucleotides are TGTGCCAGCAGCGCCCGGACAGCCAACTATGGCTACACCTTC. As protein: CASSARTANYGYTF.

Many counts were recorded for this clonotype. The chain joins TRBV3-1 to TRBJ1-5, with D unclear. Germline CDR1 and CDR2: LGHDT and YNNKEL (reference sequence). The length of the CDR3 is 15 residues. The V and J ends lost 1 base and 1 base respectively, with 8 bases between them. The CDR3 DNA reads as TGTGCCAGCAGCCAAGGGAGGGCGAGCAATCAGCCCCAGCATTTT. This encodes CASSQGRASNQPQHF. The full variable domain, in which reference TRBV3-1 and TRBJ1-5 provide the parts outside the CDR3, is DTAVSQTPKYLVTQMGNDKSIKCEQNLGHDTMYWYKQDSKKFLKIMFSYNNKELIINETVPNRFSPKSPDKAHLNLHINSLELGDSAVYFCASSQGRASNQPQHFGDGTRLSIL.

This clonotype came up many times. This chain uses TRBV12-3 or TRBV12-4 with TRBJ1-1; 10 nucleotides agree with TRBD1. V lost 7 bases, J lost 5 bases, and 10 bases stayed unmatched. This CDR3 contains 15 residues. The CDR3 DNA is TGTGCCAGCATCCAACGCAGGGACAGGGGAACTGAAGCTTTCTTT. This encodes CASIQRRDRGTEAFF.

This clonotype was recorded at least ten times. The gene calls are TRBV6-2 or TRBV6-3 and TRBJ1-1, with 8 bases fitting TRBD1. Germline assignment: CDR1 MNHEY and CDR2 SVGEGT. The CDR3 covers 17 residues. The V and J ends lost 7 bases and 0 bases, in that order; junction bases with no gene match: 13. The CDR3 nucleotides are TGTGCCAGCACTACCCCCGGGACAGGCTTAATGAACACTGAAGCTTTCTTT. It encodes CASTTPGTGLMNTEAFF.